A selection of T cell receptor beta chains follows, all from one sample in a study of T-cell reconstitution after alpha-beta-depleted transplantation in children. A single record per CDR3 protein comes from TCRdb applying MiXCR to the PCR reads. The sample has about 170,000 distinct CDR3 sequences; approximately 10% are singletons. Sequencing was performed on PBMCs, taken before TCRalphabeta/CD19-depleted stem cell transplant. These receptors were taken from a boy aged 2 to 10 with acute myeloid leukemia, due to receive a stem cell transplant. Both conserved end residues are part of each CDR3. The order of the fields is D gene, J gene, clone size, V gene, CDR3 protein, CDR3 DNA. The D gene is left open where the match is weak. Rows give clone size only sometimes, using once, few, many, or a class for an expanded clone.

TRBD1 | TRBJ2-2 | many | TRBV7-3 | CASSRTGQNTGELFF | TGTGCCAGCAGCCGGACAGGGCAGAACACCGGGGAGCTGTTTTTT
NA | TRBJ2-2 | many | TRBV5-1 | CASSLEGSRGTGELFF | TGCGCCAGCAGCTTGGAAGGAAGTAGGGGCACCGGGGAGCTGTTTTTT
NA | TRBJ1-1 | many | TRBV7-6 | CASSRLQGNTEAFF | TGTGCCAGCAGCCGGTTGCAGGGGAACACTGAAGCTTTCTTT
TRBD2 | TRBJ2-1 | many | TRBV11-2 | CASSDTSGSMHEQFF | TGTGCCAGCAGCGACACTAGCGGGAGTATGCATGAGCAGTTCTTC
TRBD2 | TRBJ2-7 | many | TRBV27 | CASSLGLAGEQYF | TGTGCCAGCAGTTTGGGACTAGCGGGCGAGCAGTACTTC
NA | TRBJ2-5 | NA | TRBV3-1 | CASSQPSWGETQYF | TGTGCCAGCAGCCAACCCTCTTGGGGAGAGACCCAGTACTTC
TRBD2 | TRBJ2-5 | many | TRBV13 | CASSFPERGETQYF | TGTGCCAGCAGCTTTCCTGAGCGGGGTGAGACCCAGTACTTC
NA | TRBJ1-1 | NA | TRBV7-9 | CAGSVRTVMNTEAFF | TGTGCCGGCAGCGTACGGACGGTGATGAACACTGAAGCTTTCTTT
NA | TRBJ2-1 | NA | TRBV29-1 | CSSATGYNEQFF | TGCAGCTCCGCCACAGGGTACAATGAGCAGTTCTTC
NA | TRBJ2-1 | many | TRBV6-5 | CASSYSSQLGEQFF | TGTGCCAGCAGTTACTCGAGTCAGTTGGGTGAGCAGTTCTTC
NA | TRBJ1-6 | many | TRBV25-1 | CASRDSKSSYNSPLHF | TGTGCCAGCAGGGACTCCAAGAGCTCCTATAATTCACCCCTCCACTTT
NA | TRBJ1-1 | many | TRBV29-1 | CSVDEDSENTEAFF | TGCAGCGTTGACGAGGACAGTGAGAACACTGAAGCTTTCTTT
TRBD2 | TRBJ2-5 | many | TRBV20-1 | CSASRTSGETQYF | TGCAGTGCTTCAAGGACTAGTGGAGAGACCCAGTACTTC
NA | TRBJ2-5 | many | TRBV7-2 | CASSGGLQETQYF | TGTGCCAGCAGCGGGGGACTCCAAGAGACCCAGTACTTC
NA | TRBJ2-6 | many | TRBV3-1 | CASSFTLSGANVLTF | TGTGCCAGCAGCTTCACCCTCTCTGGGGCCAACGTCCTGACTTTC
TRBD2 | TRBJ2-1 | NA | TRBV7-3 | CASSLSGAASGSLYNEQFF | TGTGCCAGCAGCTTAAGTGGGGCGGCTAGCGGGAGTCTCTACAATGAGCAGTTCTTC
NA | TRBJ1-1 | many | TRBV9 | CASSVGGGGTEAFF | TGTGCCAGCAGCGTAGGAGGGGGGGGCACTGAAGCTTTCTTT
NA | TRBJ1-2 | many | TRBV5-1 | CASSLGHYGYTF | TGCGCCAGCAGCTTGGGACACTATGGCTACACCTTC
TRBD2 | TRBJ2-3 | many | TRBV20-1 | CSARDKSSGRAGDTQYF | TGCAGTGCTAGAGATAAGTCCAGCGGGAGGGCCGGGGATACGCAGTATTTT
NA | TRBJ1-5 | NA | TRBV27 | CASGRDGLNQPRHF | TGTGCCAGCGGCCGGGATGGTTTGAATCAGCCCCGGCATTTT
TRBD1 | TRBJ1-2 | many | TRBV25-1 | CASTTASDRADGYTF | TGTGCCAGCACAACAGCTTCGGACAGGGCCGATGGCTACACCTTC
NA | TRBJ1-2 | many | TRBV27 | CASSFFGGLDYGYTF | TGTGCCAGCAGTTTTTTTGGAGGGTTGGACTATGGCTACACCTTC
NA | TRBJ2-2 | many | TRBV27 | CASSFGEITGELFF | TGTGCCAGCAGTTTCGGGGAGATCACCGGGGAGCTGTTTTTT
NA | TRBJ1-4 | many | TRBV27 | CASRQTVLTNEKLFF | TGTGCCAGCAGGCAGACAGTTTTAACTAATGAAAAACTGTTTTTT
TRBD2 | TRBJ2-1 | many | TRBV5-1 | CASSQTGGPYNEQFF | TGCGCCAGCAGTCAGACGGGAGGGCCTTACAATGAGCAGTTCTTC
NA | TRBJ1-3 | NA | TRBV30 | CAWKPPWGPGNTIYF | TGTGCCTGGAAACCCCCCTGGGGCCCTGGAAACACCATATATTTT
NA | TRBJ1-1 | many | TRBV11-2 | CATRSVNTEAFF | TGTGCCACCAGGTCCGTAAACACTGAAGCTTTCTTT
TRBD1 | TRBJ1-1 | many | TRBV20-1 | CSARSVDRGIAEAFF | TGCAGTGCTAGATCGGTTGACAGGGGGATCGCTGAAGCTTTCTTT
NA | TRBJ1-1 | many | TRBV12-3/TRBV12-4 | CASSDILNTEAFF | TGTGCCAGCAGCGACATCCTCAACACTGAAGCTTTCTTT
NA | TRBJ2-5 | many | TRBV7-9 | CASSLSALKETQYF | TGTGCCAGCAGCTTATCCGCCTTAAAAGAGACCCAGTACTTC
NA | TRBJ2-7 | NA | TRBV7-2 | CASSSPPMNYEQYF | TGTGCCAGCAGCTCCCCACCCATGAACTACGAGCAGTACTTC
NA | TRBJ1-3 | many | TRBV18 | CASSPAGRSGGNTIYF | TGTGCCAGCTCACCGGCGGGACGTTCCGGGGGAAACACCATATATTTT
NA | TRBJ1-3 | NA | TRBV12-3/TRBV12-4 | CASSLWGQGVPGNTIYF | TGTGCCAGCAGTTTATGGGGTCAGGGAGTGCCTGGAAACACCATATATTTT
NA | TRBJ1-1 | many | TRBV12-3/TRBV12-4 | CASNSKGDTEAFF | TGTGCCAGCAACTCGAAGGGGGACACTGAAGCTTTCTTT
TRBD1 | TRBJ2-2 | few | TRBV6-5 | CASRGTGYQGGELFF | TGTGCCAGCAGAGGGACAGGGTATCAAGGCGGGGAGCTGTTTTTT
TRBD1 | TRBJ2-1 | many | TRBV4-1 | CASSHPDRGRGNEQFF | TGCGCCAGCAGCCACCCGGACAGGGGGCGAGGCAATGAGCAGTTCTTC
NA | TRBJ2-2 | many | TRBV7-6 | CASSSLATTNTGELFF | TGTGCCAGCAGCTCCCTAGCGACTACGAACACCGGGGAGCTGTTTTTT
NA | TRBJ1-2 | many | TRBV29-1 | CSVPVPHKGYGYTF | TGCAGCGTCCCCGTTCCCCACAAAGGGTATGGCTACACCTTC
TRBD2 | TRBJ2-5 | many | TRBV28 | CASSLGVAGDRETQYF | TGTGCCAGCAGTTTAGGGGTAGCGGGAGATAGAGAGACCCAGTACTTC
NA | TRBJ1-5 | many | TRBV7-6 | CASSLLSPGSNQPQHF | TGTGCCAGCAGCTTATTGTCCCCCGGGAGCAATCAGCCCCAGCATTTT